This TCR beta chain was observed in a study of blood T cell repertoires in COVID-19. Overall study context: The United States, Italy and Spain provided the acute and convalescent COVID-19 samples. T cells, B-cell-depleted T cells, or PBMCs supplied cDNA or gDNA.

This CDR3 region has 16 residues. Germline V lookup: CDR1 SGDLS, CDR2 YYNGEE. V shed 3 bases and J shed 5 bases, with 17 bases lying between them. Per the original methods: How many nucleated cells were present was estimated from reference gene primer amplification. Sequencing was performed with immunoSEQ multiplex PCR; in TCRdb, only in-frame clones are kept and a portion is missing. That table supplies the V and J calls and clone size; D and trimming were determined from the DNA. Here the sample spans 60,000 to 70,000 clones, about 78% being singletons. This receptor was taken from a woman of 80 years or more with acute or convalescent COVID-19. J is TRBJ1-4 and V is TRBV9, with D perhaps TRBD1 (5 bases). Sequencing was performed on peripheral blood. The CDR3, as DNA: TGTGCCAGCAGCGCGACCCCGGGACTCTCGAATGAAAAACTGTTTTTT. This gives the protein CASSATPGLSNEKLFF. Variable domain in full (rest from reference TRBV9 and TRBJ1-4): DSGVTQTPKHLITATGQRVTLRCSPRSGDLSVYWYQQSLDQGLQFLIQYYNGEERAKGNILERFSAQQFPDLHSELNLSSLELGDSALYFCASSATPGLSNEKLFFGSGTQLSVL.